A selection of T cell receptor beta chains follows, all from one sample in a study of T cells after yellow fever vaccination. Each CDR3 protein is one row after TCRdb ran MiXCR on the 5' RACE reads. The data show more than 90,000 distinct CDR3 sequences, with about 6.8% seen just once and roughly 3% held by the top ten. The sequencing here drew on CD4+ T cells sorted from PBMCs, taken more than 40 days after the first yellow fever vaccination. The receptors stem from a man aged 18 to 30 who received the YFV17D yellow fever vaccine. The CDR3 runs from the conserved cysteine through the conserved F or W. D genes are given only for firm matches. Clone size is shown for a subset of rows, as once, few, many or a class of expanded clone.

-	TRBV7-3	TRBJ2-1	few	TGTGCCAGCAGCTTAAGGGGCTATTACAATGAGCAGTTCTTC	CASSLRGYYNEQFF
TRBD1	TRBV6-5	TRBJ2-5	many	TGTGCCAGCAGTTACGAGGGGGCCCGGGTGACCCAGTACTTC	CASSYEGARVTQYF
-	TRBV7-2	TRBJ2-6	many	TGTGCCAGCAGCCCGCAGGGGAACCCGGCCAACGTCCTGACTTTC	CASSPQGNPANVLTF
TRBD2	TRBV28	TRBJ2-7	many	TGTGCCAGCAGTTACCCGGGACTAGCGGGGTACGAGCAGTACTTC	CASSYPGLAGYEQYF
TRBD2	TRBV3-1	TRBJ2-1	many	TGTGCCAGCAGCCACGGACTAGCGGGGAGCGCGGACAATGAGCAGTTCTTC	CASSHGLAGSADNEQFF
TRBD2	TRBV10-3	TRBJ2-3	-	TGTGCCATCAGTGACCAGGGCGGGGGTAATAAGCAGTATTTT	CAISDQGGGNKQYF
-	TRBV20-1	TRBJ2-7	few	TGCAGTGCGGGGGGGGGCCAGGTTCAGACCTACGAGCAGTACTTC	CSAGGGQVQTYEQYF
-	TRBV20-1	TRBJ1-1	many	TGCAGTGCTTTTGACCGAGCCCGGGGGACTGAAGCTTTCTTT	CSAFDRARGTEAFF
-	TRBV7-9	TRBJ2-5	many	TGTGCCAGCAGCCTGAATACAGGAGAGACCCAGTACTTC	CASSLNTGETQYF
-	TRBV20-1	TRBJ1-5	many	TGCAGTGCTCTACAGAGCAATCAGCCCCAGCATTTT	CSALQSNQPQHF
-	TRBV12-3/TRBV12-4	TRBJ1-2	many	TGTGCCAGCAGTTTGAGCTATTCCTATGGCTACACCTTC	CASSLSYSYGYTF
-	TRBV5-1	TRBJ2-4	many	TGCGCCAGCAGCTTATCTCAGTTCGACATTCAGTACTTC	CASSLSQFDIQYF
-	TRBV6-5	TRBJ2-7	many	TGTGCCAGCAGTTACGGGGAGGCCTACGAGCAGTACTTC	CASSYGEAYEQYF
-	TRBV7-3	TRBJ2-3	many	TGTGCCAGCAGCTTGCTGGGGGGAGGTGCAGATACGCAGTATTTT	CASSLLGGGADTQYF
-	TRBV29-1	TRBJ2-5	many	TGCAGCGTTAATAAGGGGTCACAAGAGACCCAGTACTTC	CSVNKGSQETQYF
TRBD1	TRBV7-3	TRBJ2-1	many	TGTGCCAGCAGCTTCAACAGGGGCAATGAGCAGTTCTTC	CASSFNRGNEQFF
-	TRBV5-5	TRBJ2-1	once	TGTGCCAGCGGCCCTTGGACCAAGAGCTCCTACAATGAGCAGTTCTTC	CASGPWTKSSYNEQFF
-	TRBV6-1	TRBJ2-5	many	TGTGCCAGCAGACCCCAAGGGGGGCCGGAAGAGACCCAGTACTTC	CASRPQGGPEETQYF
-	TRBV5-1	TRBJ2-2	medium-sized	TGCGCCAGCAGCTTGCTGGCTAGCGAGACCGGGGAGCTGTTTTTT	CASSLLASETGELFF
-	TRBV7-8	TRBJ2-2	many	TGTGCCAGCAGCTTAGCGATAGACTCGGCCCCCACCGGGGAGCTGTTTTTT	CASSLAIDSAPTGELFF
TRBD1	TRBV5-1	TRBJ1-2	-	TGCGCCAGCAGATCCGGGACAGGGAATGGCTACACCTTC	CASRSGTGNGYTF
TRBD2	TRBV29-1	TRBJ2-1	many	TGCAGCGCTGGGACTAGCGGGGGCCATTCCTACAATGAGCAGTTCTTC	CSAGTSGGHSYNEQFF
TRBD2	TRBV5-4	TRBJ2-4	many	TGTGCCAGCAGCTTTGCGGGGGGGCCTGCCAAAAACATTCAGTACTTC	CASSFAGGPAKNIQYF
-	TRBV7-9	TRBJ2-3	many	TGTGCCAGCAGCGTTACCATCAGCACAGATACGCAGTATTTT	CASSVTISTDTQYF
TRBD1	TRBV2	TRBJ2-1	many	TGTGCCGGCATACAGGGGTCGTACAATGAGCAGTTCTTC	CAGIQGSYNEQFF
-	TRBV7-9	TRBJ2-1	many	TGTGCCAGCAGCCCGGGGGAGGGCAGGGGAAGTGGGAATGAGCAGTTCTTC	CASSPGEGRGSGNEQFF
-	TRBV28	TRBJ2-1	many	TGTGCCAGCAGTTTATCATCCTACAATGAGCAGTTCTTC	CASSLSSYNEQFF
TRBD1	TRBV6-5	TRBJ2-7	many	TGTGCCAGCAGACCTTCGACAGGGGGCGTTTACGAGCAGTACTTC	CASRPSTGGVYEQYF
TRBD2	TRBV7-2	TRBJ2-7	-	TGTGCCAGCAGAGAAGCGGGGGGATCCGAGCAGTACTTC	CASREAGGSEQYF
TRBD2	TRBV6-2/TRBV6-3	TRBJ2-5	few	TGTGCCAGCAGTCCACGGCGGGGGGGAGAGACCCAGTACTTC	CASSPRRGGETQYF
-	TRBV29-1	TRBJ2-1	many	TGCAGCGTCCATGGGCGGGGTATTCACAATGAGCAGTTCTTC	CSVHGRGIHNEQFF
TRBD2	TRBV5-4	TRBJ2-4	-	TGTGCCAGCGGCGGGGGGGCGGGTGCCAAAAACATTCAGTACTTC	CASGGGAGAKNIQYF
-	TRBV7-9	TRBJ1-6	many	TGTGCCAGCAGCCCGAACAGGGAGAATTCACCCCTCCACTTT	CASSPNRENSPLHF
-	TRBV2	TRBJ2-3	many	TGTGCCAGCAGTGAAGAAGGGGCTAGCACAGATACGCAGTATTTT	CASSEEGASTDTQYF
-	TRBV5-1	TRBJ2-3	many	TGCGCCAGCAGCTCACGGGCCCAGCCAGATACGCAGTATTTT	CASSSRAQPDTQYF
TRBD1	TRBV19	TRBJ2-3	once	TGTGCCAGTAGTATTGGACAGGGGCCTCGCACAGATACGCAGTATTTT	CASSIGQGPRTDTQYF
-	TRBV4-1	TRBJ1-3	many	TGCGCCAGCAGCCAAGATCTTGGTGGGGCAGACCCAAACACCATATATTTT	CASSQDLGGADPNTIYF
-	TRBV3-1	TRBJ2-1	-	TGTGCCAGCAGCTTCCGTCGCGGGGGCCTCAATGAGCAGTTCTTC	CASSFRRGGLNEQFF
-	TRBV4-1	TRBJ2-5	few	TGCGCCAGCAGCCACCGGACAACATCACCAAACAGGGACCAAGAGACCCAGTACTTC	CASSHRTTSPNRDQETQYF
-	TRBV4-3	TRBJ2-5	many	TGCGCCAGCAGCCAAGATAACGGAGGAACCCAGTACTTC	CASSQDNGGTQYF
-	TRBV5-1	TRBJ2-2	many	TGCGCCAGCAGCCCCAGGGTGGGCACCGGGGAGCTGTTTTTT	CASSPRVGTGELFF